This is a list of T cell receptor beta chains from one sample in a study of CD8+ T cells in alopecia areata. The assay was immunoSEQ multiplex PCR, and TCRdb's table has in-frame clones only and misses some. The sample records more than 140,000 clones, about 85% being singletons. The specimen was CD8+ T cells sorted from blood, collected at week 4, from a patient treated with tofacitinib. These receptor sequences come from a human donor with alopecia areata. CDR3s include the opening cysteine and the closing phenylalanine or tryptophan. The D gene is left open where the match is weak. For some rows the clone size is stated as once, few or many, or as a class when expanded; others skip it.

>TRBV6-5|NA|NA|TRBJ1-6
TGTGCCAGCAGTTACGAAGTCTCCGCGGATAATTCACCCCTCCACTTT
CASSYEVSADNSPLHF
>TRBV27|TRBD2|NA|TRBJ2-7
TGTGCCAGCAGTCAACTAGCGGGAGGGGACGAGCAGTACTTC
CASSQLAGGDEQYF
>TRBV9|TRBD2|NA|TRBJ2-1
TGTGCCAGCAGCGCCCACGGTCTCCCAGAAGCGGGGGCTGGAAATGAGCAGTTCTTC
CASSAHGLPEAGAGNEQFF
>TRBV19|TRBD1|NA|TRBJ2-2
TGTGCCAGACAGCCGGGACAGAGCAAGAACACCGGGGAGCTGTTTTTT
CARQPGQSKNTGELFF
>TRBV4-1|TRBD1|NA|TRBJ1-1
TGCGCCAGCAGCCAAGGACAGGGGCGGGCTGAAGCTTTCTTT
CASSQGQGRAEAFF
>TRBV5-4|NA|NA|TRBJ2-3
TGTGCCAGCAGCTTGGCCACGGGGCCAACAGATACGCAGTATTTT
CASSLATGPTDTQYF
>TRBV30|NA|few|TRBJ1-2
TGTGCCTGGAGACAGGGATTCGGCTACACCTTC
CAWRQGFGYTF
>TRBV7-9|NA|NA|TRBJ2-7
TGTGCCAGCAGCTCCGAGGGGGGCGGGTCCTACGAGCAGTACTTC
CASSSEGGGSYEQYF
>TRBV5-1|NA|NA|TRBJ1-1
TGCGCCAGCACCAACCCACCGAACACTGAAGCTTTCTTT
CASTNPPNTEAFF
>TRBV10-3|TRBD1|once|TRBJ2-7
TGTGCCATCAGTCGACAGGGGGTAAACTACGAGCAGTACTTC
CAISRQGVNYEQYF
>TRBV27|NA|NA|TRBJ1-1
TGTGCCAGCTGCCTAGGGGCAGAAAACACTGAAGCTTTCTTT
CASCLGAENTEAFF
>TRBV7-9|NA|NA|TRBJ2-3
TGTGCCAGCAGCTTGCTCATCACAGATACGCAGTATTTT
CASSLLITDTQYF
>TRBV19|NA|few|TRBJ1-2
TGTGCCAGCCAACCTTCGGGACATCGCTACACCTTC
CASQPSGHRYTF
>TRBV6-6|NA|NA|TRBJ2-1
TGTGCCAGCAGCCCAAAGAGCTCCTACAATGAGCAGTTCTTC
CASSPKSSYNEQFF
>TRBV9|NA|once|TRBJ2-1
TGTGCCAGCAGCGTAGTGAGCAATGAGCAGTTCTTC
CASSVVSNEQFF
>TRBV25-1|NA|once|TRBJ1-4
TGTGCCAGCAGTGCGTCCTCCCTGGCCGAAAAACTGTTTTTT
CASSASSLAEKLFF
>TRBV27|NA|once|TRBJ1-2
TGTGCCAGCAGTCTGTACAGGGAGACGGATGGCTACACCTTC
CASSLYRETDGYTF
>TRBV9|TRBD2|NA|TRBJ2-1
TGTGCCAGCAGCGTAGATGGCGGGGGTGTGGTTAGTAGTGAGCAGTTCTTC
CASSVDGGGVVSSEQFF
>TRBV29-1|NA|NA|TRBJ1-1
TGCAGCGTTGACGGGCAACAGGGACCGAACACTGAAGCTTTCTTT
CSVDGQQGPNTEAFF